This T cell receptor beta chain was identified during a study of T cell responses to AZD1222 COVID-19 vaccine. On the study more broadly: Pooling was applied to second doses at about 4 or about 12 weeks. Study conclusions and caveats: Baseline seropositivity occurred in only a handful of AZD1222 recipients. Possibly, clonal diversity was underestimated; donors were largely white British and included more females.

Libraries were prepared by immunoSEQ multiplex PCR; TCRdb keeps only in-frame clonotypes and omits some of them. The data show 82,000 or so clones, more than 90% seen once. This CDR3 region has 15 residues. With 5 bases clipped from V and 19 bases from J, the junction kept 17 bases outside the gene matches. CDR1 is SEHNR and CDR2 is FQNEAQ in the germline V gene (reference sequence). Details on this clone: Its matching antigen is unknown.

The receptor's source is an adult in good health. The sample consisted of peripheral blood, taken on day 0 of AZD1222 vaccination. The gene calls are TRBV7-9 and TRBJ1-6; the match to TRBD1 covers 10 bases. The CDR3 protein is CASSDTSGTGVWLHF. CDR3 DNA: TGTGCCAGCAGCGACACCTCCGGGACAGGGGTTTGGCTTCACTTT.